This TCR beta chain was profiled in a study of cytomegalovirus exposure and HLA in healthy donors. The PCR employed 60 Vbeta primers together with 13 Jbeta primers. Here immunoSEQ multiplex PCR was the method, and the copy in TCRdb shows in-frame clones only, minus some. The top ten hold approximately 1.1% of the sample, which has around 130,000 clones, roughly 80% seen once. This CDR3 contains 15 residues. Trimming at V came to 4 bases and at J to 5 bases, leaving 11 bases not matched to a gene. Germline lookup yields CDR1 SGHRS and CDR2 YFSETQ. V usage is TRBV5-1 and J usage is TRBJ2-7; 8 nucleotides line up with TRBD1. This receptor was identified in a boy aged 5-17 years in good health and CMV-seronegative. Specimen: PBMCs. The CDR3 loop reads CASSPLGQGADEQYF. CDR3 bases: TGCGCCAGCAGCCCGCTTGGACAGGGAGCGGACGAGCAGTACTTC.